This is a list of T cell receptor beta chains from one sample in a study of T cell repertoires in cytomegalovirus infection. Their antigens remain unidentified. TCRdb reanalysed the reads using MiXCR and keeps one entry per CDR3 protein. The repertoire has about 100,000 distinct CDR3 sequences, 29% of them found once; the top ten carry roughly 71%. Sequencing used CD8+ T cells from cultured PBMCs, obtained from culture after CMV antigen stimulation. The receptors were gathered from a human donor in good health (CMV status not recorded). Some clones in this sample may be carry-over from other donors' samples. CDR3s include the opening cysteine and the closing phenylalanine or tryptophan. A D gene is named only where the DNA matches it firmly. Only part of the rows carry a size: once, few, many, or a class if the clone is expanded.

j_gene	d_gene	v_gene	abundance	len	CDR3aa	CDR3nt
TRBJ1-2	.	TRBV7-2	few	15	CASSLVTGGNYGYTF	TGTGCCAGCAGCTTAGTAACAGGCGGTAACTATGGCTACACCTTC
TRBJ2-5	TRBD1	TRBV6-6	once	15	CASRKRTGGWETQYF	TGTGCCAGCCGTAAACGGACAGGGGGCTGGGAGACCCAGTACTTC
TRBJ2-5	TRBD2	TRBV28	few	14	CASRRLAASETQYF	TGTGCCAGCAGACGACTAGCTGCGTCAGAGACCCAGTACTTC
TRBJ1-3	.	TRBV28	.	13	CASSSEIGNTIYF	TGTGCCAGCAGTTCTGAGATCGGAAACACCATATATTTT
TRBJ2-1	TRBD2	TRBV2	.	16	CASSEGVGGDGNEQFF	TGTGCCAGCAGCGAAGGGGTGGGGGGGGACGGCAATGAGCAGTTCTTC
TRBJ2-5	TRBD1	TRBV2	few	15	CASSDGTGGIQTQYF	TGTGCCAGCAGTGACGGGACAGGGGGCATACAGACCCAGTACTTC
TRBJ1-2	.	TRBV6-1	many	13	CASSSTSGNGYTF	TGTGCCAGCAGTTCAACATCGGGGAATGGCTACACCTTC
TRBJ2-1	TRBD1	TRBV7-6	.	16	CASSPRQGGFYNEQFF	TGTGCCAGCAGCCCCCGACAGGGGGGTTTCTACAATGAGCAGTTCTTC
TRBJ1-1	.	TRBV28	.	12	CASSFGDNEAFF	TGTGCCAGCAGTTTCGGGGACAATGAAGCTTTCTTT
TRBJ2-7	.	TRBV28	.	12	CASSDSLYEQYF	TGTGCCAGCTCAGACAGCCTATACGAGCAGTACTTC
TRBJ1-2	.	TRBV12-3/TRBV12-4	many	14	CASRRDPAHYGYTF	TGTGCCAGCAGAAGGGACCCCGCGCACTATGGCTACACCTTC
TRBJ1-3	.	TRBV6-1	many	17	CASSGTGAFTPGNTIYF	TGTGCCAGCAGTGGAACCGGGGCATTCACTCCGGGAAACACCATATATTTT